Following are 23 T cell receptor beta chains from one sample sequenced in a study of cytomegalovirus exposure and HLA in healthy donors (TCRdb year 2017). Libraries were constructed by the immunoSEQ multiplex PCR assay. For the multiplex PCR, a mixture combining 60 forward primers for TCR Vbeta segments and 13 reverse primers for TCR Jbeta segments was used. The source is immuneACCESS, and TCRdb retained only in-frame sequences with V and J called. Part of the clones is not carried over; for the studies checked, unresolved V genes explain less than half of this, and the remainder is unexplained. The sample table lists 60,000 to 85,000 clones, under 80% of them with a count of one. Roughly 1.7% of the sample is taken by the ten largest. Sequenced material: PBMCs. These receptors were taken from a man in his forties in good health and CMV-seronegative.

The J gene is TRBJ1-3, the V gene TRBV9, with D tentatively TRBD1 (6 bases). From germline, CDR1 is SGDLS and CDR2 YYNGEE. CDR3 size: 13 residues. Trimming took off 3 bases at V and 2 bases at J, with 6 bases between the two ends. CDR3 sequence: CASSEGAGNTIYF. CDR3 DNA sequence: TGTGCCAGCAGCGAGGGGGCTGGAAACACCATATATTTT. The complete variable domain, with remaining parts taken from reference TRBV9 and TRBJ1-3, reads DSGVTQTPKHLITATGQRVTLRCSPRSGDLSVYWYQQSLDQGLQFLIQYYNGEERAKGNILERFSAQQFPDLHSELNLSSLELGDSALYFCASSEGAGNTIYFGEGSWLTVV.

The V and J genes are TRBV6-1 and TRBJ1-1, with D possibly matching TRBD1 (5 bases). Per germline, CDR1 MNHNS and CDR2 SASEGT. The CDR3 runs 14 residues. The V gene lost 2 bases and the J gene lost 3 bases, with 10 bases spanning the gap. In DNA, the CDR3 is TGTGCCAGCAGTGAACGGCGCAGGGACACTGAAGCTTTCTTT. This codes for CASSERRRDTEAFF.

The rearrangement links TRBV6-5 to TRBJ2-3; 10 bases match TRBD1. CDR1 is MNHEY and CDR2 is SVGAGI in the germline V gene. CDR3 length: 15 amino acids. With 5 bases clipped from V and 2 bases from J, the junction kept 4 bases outside the gene matches. The DNA of the CDR3 is TGTGCCAGCAGTGTGGGACAGGGGTTCACAGATACGCAGTATTTT. As protein: CASSVGQGFTDTQYF.

As DNA, the CDR3 is TGCAGCGCCGGACAGGGACATCAGCCCCAGCATTTT. It yields the protein CSAGQGHQPQHF. V gene TRBV29-1 combines with J gene TRBJ1-5; 8 nucleotides align to TRBD1. Germline CDR1 reads SQVTM; CDR2 reads ANQGSEA. J gave up 5 bases and V 7 bases, and 4 bases lay outside the gene matches. This CDR3 is built from 12 residues.

V gene TRBV9 combines with J gene TRBJ2-1, with TRBD2 matching over 11 bases. The CDR3 loop spans 17 amino acids. The V and J ends lost 4 bases and 7 bases, in that order; junction bases with no gene match: 13. Germline loops: CDR1 SGDLS, CDR2 YYNGEE. CDR3 sequence reads: CASSPRQRLAGKNEQFF. The CDR3 DNA reads as TGTGCCAGCAGCCCTAGGCAGAGACTAGCGGGAAAAAATGAGCAGTTCTTC. Looking up the rest from reference TRBV9 and TRBJ2-1 gives the full variable domain: DSGVTQTPKHLITATGQRVTLRCSPRSGDLSVYWYQQSLDQGLQFLIQYYNGEERAKGNILERFSAQQFPDLHSELNLSSLELGDSALYFCASSPRQRLAGKNEQFFGPGTRLTVL.

This clone was detected only a few times. The chain recombines TRBV29-1 with TRBJ1-2, with a weak D call TRBD1 (5 bases). CDR3 size: 13 residues. V lost 4 bases and J 4 bases, leaving 13 bases between the germline ends. Germline V CDR1 and CDR2: SQVTM, ANQGSEA. CDR3 residues: CSVVWTTSYGYTF. In DNA, the CDR3 is TGCAGCGTTGTTTGGACAACGAGCTATGGCTACACCTTC.

V is TRBV18 and J is TRBJ1-4; tentative D call: TRBD1 (5 bases). The CDR3 loop spans 16 amino acids. The germline V and J ends were trimmed by 4 bases and 4 bases, with 16 bases remaining between them. Germline V CDR1 and CDR2: KGHSH, LQKENI. CDR3 in DNA: TGTGCCAGCTCACTTACCCGACAGACACTTAATGAAAAACTGTTTTTT. This gives the protein CASSLTRQTLNEKLFF.

This clone turned up a few times. The chain links TRBV6-5 to TRBJ2-7; TRBD2 matches 8 bases. The CDR3 sequence is 16 residues long. V lost 0 bases and J lost 1; bases outside the gene matches: 5. The germline gives CDR1 MNHEY, CDR2 SVGAGI. The CDR3 here is CASSYSSGGNSYEQYF. CDR3 sequence (DNA): TGTGCCAGCAGTTACTCGAGCGGGGGAAATTCCTACGAGCAGTACTTC.

This clone was counted a single time. The genes are TRBV28 and TRBJ1-6, with 8 bases that match TRBD1. CDR1 is MDHEN and CDR2 is SYDVKM in the germline V gene. With V trimmed by 7 bases and J by 9 bases, 17 bases remained unmatched. CDR3 size: 17 residues. CDR3 in amino acids: CASTDRQGTGGTSPLHF. CDR3 bases: TGTGCCAGCACCGACCGACAGGGGACTGGCGGGACTTCACCCCTCCACTTT. Full variable domain (outside the CDR3, taken from reference TRBV28 and TRBJ1-6): DVKVTQSSRYLVKRTGEKVFLECVQDMDHENMFWYRQDPGLGLRLIYFSYDVKMKEKGDIPEGYSVSREKKERFSLILESASTNQTSMYLCASTDRQGTGGTSPLHFGNGTRLTVT.

The chain has TRBV27 and TRBJ2-7; TRBD2 is a possible D gene (6 bases). V was pared by 3 bases and J by 7 bases, with 19 bases between. The CDR3 contains 15 residues. From germline, CDR1 is MNHEY and CDR2 SMNVEV (reference sequence). CDR3 residues: CASSLSGTPSREQYF. CDR3 DNA sequence: TGTGCCAGCAGTTTGTCCGGGACTCCATCGCGAGAGCAGTACTTC.

The chain is built from TRBV19 and TRBJ1-3; D uncertain. The V and J ends lost 4 bases and 1 base respectively, with 5 bases between them. The CDR3 covers 13 residues. CDR1 LNHDA and CDR2 SQIVND come from the germline V gene (reference sequence). The CDR3 DNA reads TGTGCCAGTAGTACAGGATCTGGAAACACCATATATTTT. Translating it yields CASSTGSGNTIYF.

This clone was observed a single time. The rearrangement links TRBV7-9 to TRBJ2-5; D unclear. The V and J ends lost 5 bases and 4 bases respectively, with 5 bases between them. Germline CDR1 and CDR2: SEHNR and FQNEAQ (reference sequence). CDR3 length: 11 amino acids. DNA for the CDR3: TGTGCCAGCAGCCCCTCAGAGACCCAGTACTTC. Residues: CASSPSETQYF.

The J gene is TRBJ2-3, the V gene TRBV4-2, with D possibly TRBD2 on 6 matching bases. The germline V gene has CDR1 LGHNA and CDR2 YNFKEQ. The CDR3 covers 18 residues. V shed 4 bases and J shed 0 bases, with 20 bases lying between them. CDR3 nucleotide sequence: TGTGCCAGCAGCCGAAATCCACCGGGAGCGCTGAGCACAGATACGCAGTATTTT. It specifies CASSRNPPGALSTDTQYF.

The chain couples TRBV6-1 to TRBJ2-1, with D perhaps TRBD2 (6 bases). CDR1 is MNHNS, CDR2 SASEGT, per germline. The CDR3 is 14 residues long. V lost 8 bases to trimming and J lost 10 bases, with 21 bases between them. The CDR3 loop reads CASAPRRGLGEQFF. The CDR3 DNA sequence: TGTGCCAGCGCTCCCCGGAGGGGCCTGGGGGAGCAGTTCTTC.

The J gene is TRBJ2-4, the V gene TRBV18; tentative D call: TRBD1 (5 bases). Germline values: CDR1 KGHSH, CDR2 LQKENI. Trimming took off 1 base at V and 3 bases at J, with 13 bases between the two ends. This CDR3 is 16 amino acids long. CDR3 in DNA: TGTGCCAGCTCACCACGTCCAGGGTTGGGCAAAAACATTCAGTACTTC. Translating gives CASSPRPGLGKNIQYF.

This sequence joins TRBV10-3 and TRBJ2-5, with TRBD2 identical over 12 bases. V trimming: 4 bases; J trimming: 1 base; junction bases outside the gene matches: 4. Germline V CDR1 and CDR2: ENHRY, SYGVKD. This CDR3 has 16 residues. CDR3 region: CAISGASGRAQETQYF. The CDR3 DNA reads TGTGCCATCAGTGGCGCTAGCGGGAGGGCCCAAGAGACCCAGTACTTC.

A few counts support this clone. The V and J genes are TRBV5-1 and TRBJ1-2; TRBD1 matches 8 bases. This CDR3 is 14 amino acids long. Germline-derived CDR1 and CDR2 are SGHRS and YFSETQ. Trimming at V came to 4 bases and at J to 8 bases, leaving 10 bases not matched to a gene. CDR3 in DNA: TGCGCCAGCAGCCCAGTGGGGACAGGAAGCGGCTACACCTTC. Protein sequence: CASSPVGTGSGYTF.

About this clone itself: One end of the junction varies from germline; a read error may be responsible. The gene calls are TRBV6-6 and TRBJ2-4; 10 bases match TRBD1. CDR1 is MNHNY and CDR2 is SVGAGI in the germline V gene (reference sequence). This CDR3 contains 14 residues. The CDR3: CASSRDRGRNSQYF. CDR3 nucleotides: TGTGCCAGCAGTCGGGACAGGGGTAGAAACAGTCAGTACTTC.

The sample holds a few counts of this clone. Relative to the germline gene, one junction end is altered; a read error may explain this. This chain links TRBV7-7 with TRBJ2-3; D gene uncertain. CDR1 and CDR2 from the germline V gene are SSHAT and FNYEAQ (reference sequence). This CDR3 region has 14 residues. CDR3 nucleotides: TGTGCTAGCAGCCCCAGTTCTAGCACAGATACGCAGTATTTT. It specifies CASSPSSSTDTQYF.

This chain uses TRBV6-4 with TRBJ2-1, with TRBD2 matching 14 bases. Trimming took 2 bases from V and 7 from J; bases not matched to a gene: 1. This CDR3 has 15 residues. Germline V gene data show CDR1 as MRHNA and CDR2 as SNTAGT. The CDR3 DNA follows: TGTGCCAGCAGTGACAGACTAGCGGGAGGGAATGAGCAGTTCTTC. Translating gives CASSDRLAGGNEQFF.

This chain links TRBV6-1 with TRBJ1-1; TRBD1 matches at 9 bases. The CDR3 spans 16 residues. Germline lookup yields CDR1 MNHNS and CDR2 SASEGT. Trimming removed 0 bases from V and 3 bases from J; junction bases left unmatched: 5. The CDR3 coding sequence is TGTGCCAGCAGTGAAGCCTCGGGACAGGGTTACACTGAAGCTTTCTTT. Its protein product is CASSEASGQGYTEAFF.

This chain uses TRBV19 with TRBJ2-7, with D maybe TRBD2 (6 bases). Germline CDR1 and CDR2: LNHDA and SQIVND (reference sequence). There are 15 residues in the CDR3. V lost 5 bases and J lost 1, with 15 bases in between. CDR3: CASSLSLARSYEQYF. The CDR3 bases are TGTGCCAGTAGTCTTTCTCTAGCGCGATCCTACGAGCAGTACTTC.

The chain has TRBV5-1 and TRBJ2-5; TRBD2 matches at 9 bases. This CDR3 comprises 18 residues. The V segment lost 5 bases and the J segment 5 bases; nucleotides outside the gene matches: 19. CDR1 and CDR2 from the germline V gene are SGHRS and YFSETQ. The CDR3 DNA reads as TGCGCCAGCAGGATTTCCGATAGCGGGAGAGGTTTATGGGAGACCCAGTACTTC. This codes for CASRISDSGRGLWETQYF.